This TCR beta chain was found in a study of post-analysis software for immune sequencing data. At the level of the study: Included courses were relapsing-remitting and secondary progressive multiple sclerosis; progressive-relapsing multiple sclerosis was also included. Regarding the study as a whole: Five or six TRBV segments, TRBV5-6, TRBV5-1 and TRBV20-1 among them, were found more frequent in patients than controls. Compared with controls, patients showed significantly lower normalized Chao1 diversity. F-measure co-clustering was strong for batch-matched samples.

The CDR3 loop spans 17 amino acids. Germline values: CDR1 DFQATT, CDR2 SNEGSKA (reference sequence). Trimming stripped 1 base from V and 4 bases from J, with 23 bases between. For this clonotype: Antigen unknown.

cDNA libraries of TCR beta carried unique molecular identifiers. TCRdb re-called the PCR reads with MiXCR, one entry per CDR3 protein. The sample lists fewer than 700,000 distinct CDR3 sequences, roughly two fifths occurring once. The specimen sequenced was blood. The TCR originated in a girl aged 10-17 years with multiple sclerosis. This sequence joins TRBV20-1 and TRBJ2-7; D may correspond to TRBD1 or TRBD2 (5 bases each). The CDR3 loop is CSARGSPLGESPYEQYF. In nucleotides, the CDR3 is TGCAGTGCTAGAGGGTCTCCATTGGGGGAGTCCCCGTACGAGCAGTACTTC.